This TCR beta chain was found in a study of cytomegalovirus exposure and HLA in healthy donors. Germline assignment: CDR1 LNHDA and CDR2 SQIVND (reference sequence). The CDR3 has 16 residues. Trimming removed 0 bases at V and 5 bases at J, with 14 bases between. Amplification used 60 Vbeta primers and 13 Jbeta primers. Assay: immunoSEQ multiplex PCR; the TCRdb copy retains only in-frame clones and omits some. Of 35,000 to 45,000 clones detected, 55% to 75% appear once; the ten largest clones hold approximately 12%. Study findings and constraints: Some TCR beta chains (over 150 of them) were listed as cytomegalovirus-associated. Indistinguishable V segments such as TRBV6-2 and TRBV6-3 were excluded.

A note on this clone: No antigen is known for it.

This chain connects TRBV19 to TRBJ1-5; perhaps TRBD1 as D (5 bases). This clonotype was sampled from a man aged 60 to 69 in good health and CMV-seropositive. The sequencing input was PBMCs. The CDR3 DNA is TGTGCCAGTAGTATAGATCCGACAGCCTCCTATCAGCCCCAGCATTTT. Its protein is CASSIDPTASYQPQHF.